The clone carrying this TCR beta chain was counted between two and nine times. The sample is drawn from a study of blood T cell repertoires in COVID-19. Study context: The study drew acute and convalescent COVID-19 samples from the United States, Italy and Spain. Nucleic acid was either cDNA or gDNA, and it came from T cells, B-cell-depleted T cells, or PBMCs.

The authors' processing: Nucleated cell number was recorded as an estimate derived from reference gene primer amplification. Using immunoSEQ multiplex PCR, the repertoire was profiled, and TCRdb retains in-frame clones only, with some absent. That table gives V, J and clone size, and the DNA gave D and trimming. The sample has roughly 81,000 clones, around 84% seen once. The CDR3 is 16 residues long. Germline trimming cut 5 bases from V and 5 bases from J; bases unmatched to any gene: 5. CDR1 WNHNN and CDR2 SYGVQD come from the germline V gene (reference sequence). The V and J genes are TRBV10-1 and TRBJ2-3, with 15 bases that match TRBD2. The TCR originated in a man aged 35 to 55 with acute or convalescent COVID-19. The material sequenced was peripheral blood. The CDR3 DNA sequence: TGCGCCAGCAGTCGGGGACTAGCGGGAGGAATAGATACGCAGTATTTT. This translates into CASSRGLAGGIDTQYF.